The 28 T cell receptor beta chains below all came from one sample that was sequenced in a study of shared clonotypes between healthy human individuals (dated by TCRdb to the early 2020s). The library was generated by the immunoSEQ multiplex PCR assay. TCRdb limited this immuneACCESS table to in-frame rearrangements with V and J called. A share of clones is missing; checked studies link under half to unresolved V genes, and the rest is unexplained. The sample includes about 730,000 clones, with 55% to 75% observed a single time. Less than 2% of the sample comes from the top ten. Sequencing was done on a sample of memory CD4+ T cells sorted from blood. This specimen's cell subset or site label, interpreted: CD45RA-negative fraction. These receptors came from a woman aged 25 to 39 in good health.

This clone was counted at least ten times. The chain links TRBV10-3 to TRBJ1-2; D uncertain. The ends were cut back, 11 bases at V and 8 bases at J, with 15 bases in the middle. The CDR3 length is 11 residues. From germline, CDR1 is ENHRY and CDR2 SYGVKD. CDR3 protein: CAARADAGYTF. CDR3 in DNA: TGTGCCGCCCGAGCGGACGCCGGCTACACCTTC.

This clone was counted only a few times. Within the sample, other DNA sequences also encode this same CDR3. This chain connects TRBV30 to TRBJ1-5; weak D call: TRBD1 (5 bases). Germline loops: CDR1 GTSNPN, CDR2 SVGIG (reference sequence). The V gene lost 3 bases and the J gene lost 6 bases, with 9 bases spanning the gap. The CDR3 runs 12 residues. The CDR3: CAWRGVGQPQHF. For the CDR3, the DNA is TGTGCCTGGAGGGGGGTGGGTCAGCCCCAGCATTTT.

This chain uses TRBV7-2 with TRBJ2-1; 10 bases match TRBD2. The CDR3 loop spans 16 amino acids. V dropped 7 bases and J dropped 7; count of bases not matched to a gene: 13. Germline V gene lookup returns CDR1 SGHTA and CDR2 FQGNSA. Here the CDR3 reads CASNYPSSGRRNEQFF. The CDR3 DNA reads TGTGCCAGCAACTATCCTTCTAGCGGGAGACGAAATGAGCAGTTCTTC.

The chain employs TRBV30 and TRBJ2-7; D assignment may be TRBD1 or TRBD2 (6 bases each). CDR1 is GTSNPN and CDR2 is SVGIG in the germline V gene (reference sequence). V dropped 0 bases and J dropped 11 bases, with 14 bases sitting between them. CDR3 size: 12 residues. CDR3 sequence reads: CAWSVSGDMEYF. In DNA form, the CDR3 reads TGTGCCTGGAGTGTTTCGGGGGACATGGAGTACTTC.

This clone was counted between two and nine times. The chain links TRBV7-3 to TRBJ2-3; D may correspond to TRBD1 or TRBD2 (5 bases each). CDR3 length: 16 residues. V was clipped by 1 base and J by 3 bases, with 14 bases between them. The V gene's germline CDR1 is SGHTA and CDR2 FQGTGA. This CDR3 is CASSLNSGGGTDTQYF. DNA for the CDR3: TGTGCCAGCAGCTTAAATTCTGGGGGTGGGACAGATACGCAGTATTTT.

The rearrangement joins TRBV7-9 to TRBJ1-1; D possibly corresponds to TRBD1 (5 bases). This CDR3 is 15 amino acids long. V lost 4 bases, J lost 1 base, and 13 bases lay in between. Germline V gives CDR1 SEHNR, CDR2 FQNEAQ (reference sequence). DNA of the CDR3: TGTGCCAGCAGCTCTGGGGAGGGGACGAACACTGAAGCTTTCTTT. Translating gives CASSSGEGTNTEAFF.

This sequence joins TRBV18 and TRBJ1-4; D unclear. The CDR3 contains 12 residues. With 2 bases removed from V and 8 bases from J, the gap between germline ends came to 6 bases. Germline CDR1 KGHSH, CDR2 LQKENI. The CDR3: CASSPMTEKLFF. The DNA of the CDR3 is TGTGCCAGCTCACCAATGACAGAAAAACTGTTTTTT.

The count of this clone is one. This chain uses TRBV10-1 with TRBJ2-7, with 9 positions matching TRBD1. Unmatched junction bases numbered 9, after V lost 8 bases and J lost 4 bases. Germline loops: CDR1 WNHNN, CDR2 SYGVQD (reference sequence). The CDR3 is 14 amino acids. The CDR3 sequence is CASSTGTGNYEQYF. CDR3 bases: TGCGCCAGCTCCACCGGGACAGGGAATTACGAGCAGTACTTC.

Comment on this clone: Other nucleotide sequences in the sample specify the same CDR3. CDR3 bases: TGTGCCAGTAGTATAGGCGGGGGCAGCACAGATACGCAGTATTTT. It specifies CASSIGGGSTDTQYF. This chain connects TRBV19 to TRBJ2-3; TRBD2 is a possible D gene (7 bases). This CDR3 has 15 residues. The ends were cut back, 1 base at V and 0 bases at J, with 8 bases in the middle. Germline CDR1 and CDR2: LNHDA and SQIVND (reference sequence).

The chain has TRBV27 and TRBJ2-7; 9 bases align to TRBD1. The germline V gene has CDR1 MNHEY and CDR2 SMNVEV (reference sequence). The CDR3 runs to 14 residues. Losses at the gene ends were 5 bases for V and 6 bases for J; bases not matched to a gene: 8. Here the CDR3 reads CASSRGTGYSEQYF. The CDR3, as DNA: TGTGCCAGCAGTCGCGGGACAGGGTACTCCGAGCAGTACTTC.

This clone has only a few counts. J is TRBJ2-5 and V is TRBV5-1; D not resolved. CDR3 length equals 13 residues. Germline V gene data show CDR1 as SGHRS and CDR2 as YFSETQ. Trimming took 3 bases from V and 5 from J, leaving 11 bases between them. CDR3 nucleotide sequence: TGCGCCAGCAGCTCCCTGAGCTCGGAGACCCAGTACTTC. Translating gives CASSSLSSETQYF.

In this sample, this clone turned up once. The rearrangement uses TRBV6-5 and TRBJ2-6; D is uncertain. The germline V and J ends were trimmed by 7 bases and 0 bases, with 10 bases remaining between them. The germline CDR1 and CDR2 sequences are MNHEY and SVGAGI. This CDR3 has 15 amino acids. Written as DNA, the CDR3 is TGTGCCAGCACCCAAGGGTACTCTGGGGCCAACGTCCTGACTTTC. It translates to CASTQGYSGANVLTF.

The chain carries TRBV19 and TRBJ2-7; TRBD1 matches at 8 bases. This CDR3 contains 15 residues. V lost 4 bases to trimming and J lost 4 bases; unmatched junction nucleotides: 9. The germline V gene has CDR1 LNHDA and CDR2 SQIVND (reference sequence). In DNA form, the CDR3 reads TGTGCCAGTAGTAACCCTGGGACAGGCGAGTACGAGCAGTACTTC. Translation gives CASSNPGTGEYEQYF.

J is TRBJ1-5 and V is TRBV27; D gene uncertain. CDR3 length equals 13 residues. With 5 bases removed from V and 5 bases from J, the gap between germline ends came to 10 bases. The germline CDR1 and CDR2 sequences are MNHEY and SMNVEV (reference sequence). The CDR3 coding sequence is TGTGCCAGCAGTGCGGCGCGGGATCAGCCCCAGCATTTT. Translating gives CASSAARDQPQHF.

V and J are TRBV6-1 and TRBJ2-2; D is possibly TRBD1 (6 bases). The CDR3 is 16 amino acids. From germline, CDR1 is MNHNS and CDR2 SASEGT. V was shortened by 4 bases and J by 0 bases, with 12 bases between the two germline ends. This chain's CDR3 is CASSAGTTSNTGELFF. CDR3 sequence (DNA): TGTGCCAGCAGTGCCGGGACAACATCGAACACCGGGGAGCTGTTTTTT.

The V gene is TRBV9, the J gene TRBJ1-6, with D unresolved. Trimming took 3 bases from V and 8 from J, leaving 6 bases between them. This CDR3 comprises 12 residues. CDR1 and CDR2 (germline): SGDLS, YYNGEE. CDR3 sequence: CASSGGDSPLHF. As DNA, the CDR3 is TGTGCCAGCAGCGGCGGGGATTCACCCCTCCACTTT.

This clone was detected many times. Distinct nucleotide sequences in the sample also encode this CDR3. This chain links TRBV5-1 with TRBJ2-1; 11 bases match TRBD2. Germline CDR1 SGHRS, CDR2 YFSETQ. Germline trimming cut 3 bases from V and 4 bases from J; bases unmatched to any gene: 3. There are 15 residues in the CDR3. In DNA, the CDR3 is TGCGCCAGCAGCTCTGCTAGCGGGGGGTACAATGAGCAGTTCTTC. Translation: CASSSASGGYNEQFF.

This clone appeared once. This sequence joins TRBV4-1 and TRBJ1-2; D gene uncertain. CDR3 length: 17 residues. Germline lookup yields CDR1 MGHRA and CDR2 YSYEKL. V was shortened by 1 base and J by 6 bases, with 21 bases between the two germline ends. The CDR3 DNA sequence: TGCGCCAGCAGCCAAGGAGAGAGTCGACTTTCTACAAATGGCTACACCTTC. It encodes CASSQGESRLSTNGYTF.

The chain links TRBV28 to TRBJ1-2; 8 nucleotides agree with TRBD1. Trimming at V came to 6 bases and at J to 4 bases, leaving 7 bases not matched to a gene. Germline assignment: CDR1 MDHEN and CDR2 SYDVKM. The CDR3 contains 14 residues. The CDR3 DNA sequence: TGTGCCAGCAGCGAAGGGACAGGATTCTATGGCTACACCTTC. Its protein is CASSEGTGFYGYTF.

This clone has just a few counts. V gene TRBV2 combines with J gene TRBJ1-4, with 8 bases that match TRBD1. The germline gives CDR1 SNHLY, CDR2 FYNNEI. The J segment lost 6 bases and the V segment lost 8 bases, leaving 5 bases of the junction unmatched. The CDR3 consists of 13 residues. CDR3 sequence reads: CASARGPDEKLFF. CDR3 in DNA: TGTGCCAGCGCCAGGGGGCCTGATGAAAAACTGTTTTTT.

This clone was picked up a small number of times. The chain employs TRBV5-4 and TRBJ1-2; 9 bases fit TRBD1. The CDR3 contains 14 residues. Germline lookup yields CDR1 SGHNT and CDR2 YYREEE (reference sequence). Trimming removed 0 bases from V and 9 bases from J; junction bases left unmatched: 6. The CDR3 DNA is TGTGCCAGCAGCTTGGGGGACAGGGTAGTTAGCTACACCTTC. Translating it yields CASSLGDRVVSYTF.

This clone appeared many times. The CDR3 spells CASSQDRVDTQYF. The CDR3 region has the DNA TGTGCCAGCAGCCAAGATCGGGTAGATACGCAGTATTTT. J is TRBJ2-3 and V is TRBV4-2; D gene uncertain. V lost 0 bases to trimming and J lost 5 bases, with 6 bases between them. This CDR3 contains 13 residues. The germline CDR1 and CDR2 sequences are LGHNA and YNFKEQ.

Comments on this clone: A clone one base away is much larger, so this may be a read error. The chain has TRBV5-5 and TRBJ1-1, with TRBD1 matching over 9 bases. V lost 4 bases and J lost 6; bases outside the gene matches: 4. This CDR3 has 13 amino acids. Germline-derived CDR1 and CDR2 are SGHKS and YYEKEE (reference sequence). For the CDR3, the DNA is TGTGCCAGCAGCCGACAGGGGGACTCTGAAGCTTTCTTT. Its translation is CASSRQGDSEAFF.

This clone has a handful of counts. CDR3 region: CASSPGTGNQPQHF. As DNA, the CDR3 is TGTGCCAGCAGCCCGGGGACAGGTAATCAGCCCCAGCATTTT. V is TRBV11-2 and J is TRBJ1-5, with 8 nucleotides matching TRBD1. Germline V lookup: CDR1 SGHAT, CDR2 FQNNGV. Trimming at V came to 5 bases and at J to 4 bases, leaving 4 bases not matched to a gene. The length of the CDR3 is 14 residues.

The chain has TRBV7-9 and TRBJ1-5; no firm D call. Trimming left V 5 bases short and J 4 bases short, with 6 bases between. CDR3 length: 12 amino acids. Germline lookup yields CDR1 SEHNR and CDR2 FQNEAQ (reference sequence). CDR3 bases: TGTGCCAGCAGCCTACCAAATCAGCCCCAGCATTTT. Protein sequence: CASSLPNQPQHF.

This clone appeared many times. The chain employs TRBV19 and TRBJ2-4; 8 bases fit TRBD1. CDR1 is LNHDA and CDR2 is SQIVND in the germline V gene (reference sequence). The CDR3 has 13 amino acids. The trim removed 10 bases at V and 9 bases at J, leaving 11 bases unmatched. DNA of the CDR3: TGTGCCACCTCGACAGGGGTTAGTGGCATTCAGTACTTC. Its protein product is CATSTGVSGIQYF.

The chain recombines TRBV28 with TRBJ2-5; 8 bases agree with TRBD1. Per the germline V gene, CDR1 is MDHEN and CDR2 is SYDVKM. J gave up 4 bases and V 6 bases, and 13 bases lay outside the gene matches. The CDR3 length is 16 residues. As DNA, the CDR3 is TGTGCCAGCAGCCCGCTGCTCGACAGGGGTGGAGAGACCCAGTACTTC. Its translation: CASSPLLDRGGETQYF. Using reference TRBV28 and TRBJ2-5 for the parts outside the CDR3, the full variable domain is DVKVTQSSRYLVKRTGEKVFLECVQDMDHENMFWYRQDPGLGLRLIYFSYDVKMKEKGDIPEGYSVSREKKERFSLILESASTNQTSMYLCASSPLLDRGGETQYFGPGTRLLVL.

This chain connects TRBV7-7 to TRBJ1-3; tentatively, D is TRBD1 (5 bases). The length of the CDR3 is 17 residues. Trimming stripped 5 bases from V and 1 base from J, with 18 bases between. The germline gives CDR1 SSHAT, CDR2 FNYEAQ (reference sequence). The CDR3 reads CASSLGASGSSGNTIYF. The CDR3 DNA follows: TGTGCCAGCAGCCTCGGGGCCTCAGGTAGTTCTGGAAACACCATATATTTT. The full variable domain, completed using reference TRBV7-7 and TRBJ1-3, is GAGVSQSPRYKVTKRGQDVTLRCDPISSHATLYWYQQALGQGPEFLTYFNYEAQPDKSGLPSDRFSAERPEGSISTLTIQRTEQRDSAMYRCASSLGASGSSGNTIYFGEGSWLTVV.